One and the same sample provided the 21 T cell receptor beta chains below, sequenced in a study of CD8+ T cells in alopecia areata. Treatment noted: oral pan-JAK inhibitor, 5-10 mg twice daily. Extracted RNA was reverse transcribed into cDNA, the sequencing template. Here immunoSEQ multiplex PCR was the method, and the copy in TCRdb shows in-frame clones only, minus some. The table has about 120,000 clones, more than 45% seen once. This material consisted of CD4+ T cells sorted from blood, taken at week 4, from a patient treated with tofacitinib. The receptors stem from a human donor with alopecia areata.

V gene TRBV7-9 combines with J gene TRBJ2-3; no clear D. The V end was cut by 4 bases, the J end by 2 bases, with 4 bases between. Looked up from germline, CDR1 is SEHNR and CDR2 is FQNEAQ (reference sequence). CDR3 length: 12 residues. For the CDR3, the DNA is TGTGCCAGCAGCTCCGTCACAGATACGCAGTATTTT. Amino acids: CASSSVTDTQYF.

A few counts support this clone. This sequence joins TRBV4-1 and TRBJ2-3; no clear D. Germline loops: CDR1 MGHRA, CDR2 YSYEKL. This CDR3 is 10 amino acids long. Between the trimmed V and J ends, which lost 5 bases and 6 bases, there was a span of 3 bases. This CDR3 is CASSYDTQYF. CDR3 sequence (DNA): TGCGCCAGCAGCTACGATACGCAGTATTTT.

The genes are TRBV18 and TRBJ1-1; TRBD1 agrees at 7 bases. Germline CDR1 reads KGHSH; CDR2 reads LQKENI. The CDR3 is 14 residues long. The junction had 5 bases not matched to a gene; V was cut back by 2 bases and J by 5 bases. CDR3 in amino acids: CASSPEGARTEAFF. The CDR3 DNA reads as TGTGCCAGCTCACCAGAGGGGGCGAGGACTGAAGCTTTCTTT.

This clone came up many times. The genes are TRBV7-9 and TRBJ1-4; 7 bases line up with TRBD1. The CDR3 consists of 14 residues. Trimming at V came to 4 bases and at J to 8 bases, leaving 7 bases not matched to a gene. Germline CDR1 and CDR2: SEHNR and FQNEAQ (reference sequence). The CDR3 here is CASSSDRLGEKLFF. Written as DNA, the CDR3 is TGTGCCAGCAGCTCGGACAGGTTGGGCGAAAAACTGTTTTTT.

CDR3 DNA sequence: TGTGCCAGCAGTTACTCGACGAACACTGAAGCTTTCTTT. Encoded protein: CASSYSTNTEAFF. J is TRBJ1-1 and V is TRBV6-5; no clear D. V lost 0 bases to trimming and J lost 1 base, with 3 bases between them. Germline V CDR1 and CDR2: MNHEY, SVGAGI. This CDR3 is built from 13 residues.

The chain links TRBV5-1 to TRBJ2-5; 10 bases align to TRBD1. Losses at the gene ends were 4 bases for V and 3 bases for J; bases not matched to a gene: 0. CDR1 SGHRS and CDR2 YFSETQ come from the germline V gene. The CDR3 runs 13 residues. CDR3 sequence: CASSGQGEETQYF. The DNA of the CDR3 is TGCGCCAGCAGCGGACAGGGGGAAGAGACCCAGTACTTC.

There are many counts of this clone. The chain couples TRBV30 to TRBJ2-1, with TRBD2 matching over 12 bases. V lost 7 bases and J lost 9; bases outside the gene matches: 10. The CDR3 contains 14 residues. CDR1 and CDR2 from the germline V gene are GTSNPN and SVGIG (reference sequence). The DNA of the CDR3 is TGTGCCTTCGATGGACTAGCGGGGATGGGTGAGCAGTTCTTC. It codes for CAFDGLAGMGEQFF. Full variable domain (rest looked up from reference TRBV30 and TRBJ2-1): SQTIHQWPATLVQPVGSPLSLECTVEGTSNPNLYWYRQAAGRGLQLLFYSVGIGQISSEVPQNLSASRPQDRQFILSSKKLLLSDSGFYLCAFDGLAGMGEQFFGPGTRLTVL.

This chain links TRBV6-5 with TRBJ2-2; no firm D call. Trimming left V 0 bases short and J 3 bases short, with 8 bases between. Germline values: CDR1 MNHEY, CDR2 SVGAGI. CDR3 size: 15 residues. Written as DNA, the CDR3 is TGTGCCAGCAGTTACTCTACACCCGACACCGGGGAGCTGTTTTTT. Residues: CASSYSTPDTGELFF.

A few counts support this clone. The chain links TRBV7-3 to TRBJ2-7; 9 positions match TRBD1. The trim removed 4 bases at V and 6 bases at J, leaving 7 bases unmatched. Germline V CDR1 and CDR2: SGHTA, FQGTGA. This CDR3 has 14 residues. CDR3 in DNA: TGTGCCAGCAGCTCGGGACAGGGAAGGGGCGAGCAGTACTTC. It encodes CASSSGQGRGEQYF.

The chain joins TRBV25-1 to TRBJ2-5; weak D call: TRBD2 (6 bases). V lost 6 bases and J lost 5, with 13 bases in between. Germline assignment: CDR1 MGHDK and CDR2 SYGVNS. The length of the CDR3 is 13 residues. The DNA for the CDR3 is TGTGCCAGCAGCCTGGGGACTTGGGAGACCCAGTACTTC. Translation: CASSLGTWETQYF.

The rearrangement joins TRBV29-1 to TRBJ1-2; the D gene is possibly TRBD1 (5 bases). The CDR3 spans 12 residues. Germline CDR1 and CDR2: SQVTM and ANQGSEA. The germline V and J ends were trimmed by 5 bases and 4 bases, with 11 bases remaining between them. The CDR3 is CSVRQTLYGYTF. Here the CDR3 DNA reads TGCAGCGTTCGACAGACCCTCTATGGCTACACCTTC.

Comment on this clone: This CDR3 is also generated by other DNA sequences in the sample. This chain joins TRBV5-1 and TRBJ1-1; TRBD1 agrees at 8 bases. This CDR3 has 15 residues. Germline trimming cut 0 bases from V and 0 bases from J; bases unmatched to any gene: 1. CDR1 and CDR2 (germline): SGHRS, YFSETQ. CDR3 protein: CASSLGQGMNTEAFF. CDR3 coding DNA: TGCGCCAGCAGCTTGGGACAGGGGATGAACACTGAAGCTTTCTTT.

The rearrangement joins TRBV2 to TRBJ1-2; D possibly corresponds to TRBD1 (6 bases). Per germline, CDR1 SNHLY and CDR2 FYNNEI. V was shortened by 1 base and J by 4 bases, with 13 bases between the two germline ends. CDR3 length: 15 residues. In DNA, the CDR3 is TGTGCCAGCAGTGAAGGGCCTCAACAGGGCTATGGCTACACCTTC. Protein: CASSEGPQQGYGYTF. Full variable domain (outside the CDR3, taken from reference TRBV2 and TRBJ1-2): EPEVTQTPSHQVTQMGQEVILRCVPISNHLYFYWYRQILGQKVEFLVSFYNNEISEKSEIFDDQFSVERPDGSNFTLKIRSTKLEDSAMYFCASSEGPQQGYGYTFGSGTRLTVV.

The V call is TRBV15, the J call TRBJ1-3, with TRBD1 identical over 7 bases. The CDR3 extends over 16 amino acids. The V gene end was trimmed by 2 bases and the J gene end by 2 bases; junction bases not matched to a gene: 6. Looked up from germline, CDR1 is LNHNV and CDR2 is YYDKDF (reference sequence). In DNA form, the CDR3 reads TGTGCCACCAGCAGACATACGCAGGGGGCTGGAAACACCATATATTTT. As protein: CATSRHTQGAGNTIYF. Supplemented by reference TRBV15 and TRBJ1-3, the full variable domain reads DAMVIQNPRYQVTQFGKPVTLSCSQTLNHNVMYWYQQKSSQAPKLLFHYYDKDFNNEADTPDNFQSRRPNTSFCFLDIRSPGLGDTAMYLCATSRHTQGAGNTIYFGEGSWLTVV.

The chain couples TRBV19 to TRBJ2-7; D is unresolved. V dropped 3 bases and J dropped 2 bases, with 8 bases sitting between them. The CDR3 totals 13 residues. Germline CDR1 and CDR2: LNHDA and SQIVND (reference sequence). The CDR3 reads CASSMNPAYEQYF. CDR3 nucleotides: TGTGCCAGTAGTATGAACCCCGCCTACGAGCAGTACTTC.

The CDR3 is CASSLGSLVRTYGYTF. The CDR3 nucleotides are TGTGCCAGCAGCTTGGGGTCGTTGGTCCGCACCTATGGCTACACCTTC. The chain uses TRBV7-8 and TRBJ1-2; D is ambiguous. The CDR3 is made up of 16 amino acids. V lost 3 bases and J lost 4, with 18 bases in between. CDR1 is SGHVS, CDR2 FQNEAQ, per germline.

V and J are TRBV15 and TRBJ2-2; 9 nucleotides agree with TRBD2. The V gene's germline CDR1 is LNHNV and CDR2 YYDKDF (reference sequence). This CDR3 is 15 amino acids long. V lost 5 bases and J lost 7; bases outside the gene matches: 8. The CDR3 spells CATSWGTSRGGELFF. The CDR3 DNA follows: TGTGCCACCAGCTGGGGGACTAGCAGGGGCGGGGAGCTGTTTTTT.

This chain connects TRBV9 to TRBJ1-1; 11 nucleotides align to TRBD1. The CDR3 loop spans 15 amino acids. The J segment lost 4 bases and the V segment lost 4 bases, leaving 6 bases of the junction unmatched. CDR1 and CDR2 (germline): SGDLS, YYNGEE. The CDR3 DNA reads as TGTGCCAGCAGCCCCAGGGACAGGGGGGTCACTGAAGCTTTCTTT. It specifies CASSPRDRGVTEAFF.

This clone came up a few times. V and J are TRBV6-6 and TRBJ2-1; D is uncertain. CDR1 and CDR2 (germline): MNHNY, SVGAGI (reference sequence). The V end lost 4 bases, the J end lost 8 bases, and 9 bases lay between the germline ends. The length of the CDR3 is 12 residues. The CDR3 nucleotides read TGTGCCAGCAGTTGGGGTAGTGATGAGCAGTTCTTC. Translated, it gives CASSWGSDEQFF.

This clone occurred a few times. The chain joins TRBV9 to TRBJ1-3; no firm D call. From germline, CDR1 is SGDLS and CDR2 YYNGEE. Trimming stripped 0 bases from V and 0 bases from J, with 7 bases between. This CDR3 spans 15 amino acids. CDR3 DNA sequence: TGTGCCAGCAGCGTAGTCCCCGGCTCTGGAAACACCATATATTTT. Translating gives CASSVVPGSGNTIYF. The variable domain in full, with the rest retrieved from reference TRBV9 and TRBJ1-3, is DSGVTQTPKHLITATGQRVTLRCSPRSGDLSVYWYQQSLDQGLQFLIQYYNGEERAKGNILERFSAQQFPDLHSELNLSSLELGDSALYFCASSVVPGSGNTIYFGEGSWLTVV.

The chain is built from TRBV9 and TRBJ2-1; D possibly corresponds to TRBD2 (6 bases). The CDR3 is 15 residues long. The V gene lost 2 bases and the J gene lost 0 bases, with 9 bases spanning the gap. The V gene's germline CDR1 is SGDLS and CDR2 YYNGEE. CDR3 loop: CASSVDSGSYNEQFF. The CDR3 nucleotides read TGTGCCAGCAGCGTTGATAGCGGCTCCTACAATGAGCAGTTCTTC. Full variable domain (missing parts from reference TRBV9 and TRBJ2-1): DSGVTQTPKHLITATGQRVTLRCSPRSGDLSVYWYQQSLDQGLQFLIQYYNGEERAKGNILERFSAQQFPDLHSELNLSSLELGDSALYFCASSVDSGSYNEQFFGPGTRLTVL.